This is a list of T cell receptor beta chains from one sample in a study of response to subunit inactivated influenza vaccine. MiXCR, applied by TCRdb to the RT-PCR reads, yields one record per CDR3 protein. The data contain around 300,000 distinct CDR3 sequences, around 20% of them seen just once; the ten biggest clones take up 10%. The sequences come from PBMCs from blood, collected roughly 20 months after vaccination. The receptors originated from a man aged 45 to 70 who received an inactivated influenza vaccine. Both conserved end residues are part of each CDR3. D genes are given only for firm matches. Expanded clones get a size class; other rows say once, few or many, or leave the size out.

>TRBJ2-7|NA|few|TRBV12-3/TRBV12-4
CASSLTLGEAYEQYF
TGTGCCAGCAGTTTAACCCTCGGTGAAGCCTACGAGCAGTACTTC
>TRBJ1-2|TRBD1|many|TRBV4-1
CASSQGRGGSHGYTF
TGCGCCAGCAGCCAGGGCCGAGGGGGCTCCCATGGCTACACCTTC
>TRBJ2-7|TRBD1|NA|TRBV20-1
CSAKDRGRGTYEQYF
TGCAGTGCTAAGGACAGGGGGCGCGGTACATACGAGCAGTACTTC
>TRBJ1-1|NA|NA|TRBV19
CASSGWQGNTEAFF
TGTGCCAGTAGTGGTTGGCAGGGGAACACTGAAGCTTTCTTT
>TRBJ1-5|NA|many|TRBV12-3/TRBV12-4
CASRQGYQPQHF
TGTGCCAGCAGACAGGGATATCAGCCCCAGCATTTT
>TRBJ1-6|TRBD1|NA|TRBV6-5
CASSYWGTENNSPLHF
TGTGCCAGCAGTTACTGGGGGACAGAGAATAATTCACCCCTCCACTTT
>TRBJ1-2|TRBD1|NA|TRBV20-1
CSAREGGGGSYGYTF
TGCAGTGCCAGGGAAGGCGGAGGGGGCAGCTATGGCTACACCTTC
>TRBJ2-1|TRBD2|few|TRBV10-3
CAISESSGRLYNEQFF
TGTGCCATCAGTGAGTCGAGCGGGAGGCTTTACAATGAGCAGTTCTTC
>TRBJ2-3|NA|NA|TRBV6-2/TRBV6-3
CASSTFITGDTQYF
TGTGCCAGCAGTACCTTCATAACCGGCGATACGCAGTATTTT
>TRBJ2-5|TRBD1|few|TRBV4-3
CASSQTGGAETQYF
TGCGCCAGCAGCCAGACAGGGGGCGCGGAGACCCAGTACTTC
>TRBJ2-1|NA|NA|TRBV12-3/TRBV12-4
CASSTTSGEQFF
TGTGCCAGCAGTACCACCTCAGGAGAGCAGTTCTTC
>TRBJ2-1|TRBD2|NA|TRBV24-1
CATSDPAGTSGVSGEQFF
TGTGCCACCAGTGACCCGGCCGGGACTAGCGGGGTAAGTGGTGAGCAGTTCTTC
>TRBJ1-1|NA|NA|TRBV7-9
CASSSRGWTEAFF
TGTGCCAGCAGCTCCCGGGGTTGGACTGAAGCTTTCTTT
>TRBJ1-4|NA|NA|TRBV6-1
CATRSGRANEKLFF
TGTGCCACTCGCAGCGGGCGAGCTAATGAAAAACTGTTTTTT
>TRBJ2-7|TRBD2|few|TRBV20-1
CSASIAGGLYEQYF
TGCAGTGCTAGCATAGCGGGAGGTTTGTACGAGCAGTACTTC
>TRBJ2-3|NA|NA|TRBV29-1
CSVALGTSTDTQYF
TGCAGCGTTGCTTTGGGGACTAGCACAGATACGCAGTATTTT
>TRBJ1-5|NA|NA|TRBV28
CASSDGYSNQPQHF
TGTGCCAGCAGTGATGGGTACAGCAATCAGCCCCAGCATTTT
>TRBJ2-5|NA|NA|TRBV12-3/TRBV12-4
CASSSRETQYF
TGTGCCAGCAGTTCGAGGGAGACCCAGTACTTC
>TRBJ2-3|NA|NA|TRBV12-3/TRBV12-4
CASRLPGTDTQYF
TGTGCCAGCAGACTACCCGGGACAGATACGCAGTATTTT
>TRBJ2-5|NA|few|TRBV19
CASSPTKLPSETQYF
TGTGCCAGTAGTCCGACTAAACTTCCCTCAGAGACCCAGTACTTC
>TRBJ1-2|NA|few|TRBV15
CATSSNGGYYGYTF
TGTGCCACCAGCAGCAACGGCGGCTACTATGGCTACACCTTC
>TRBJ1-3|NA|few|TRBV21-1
CASSREMEGARGNTIYF
TGTGCCAGCAGCAGGGAGATGGAGGGGGCACGTGGAAACACCATATATTTT
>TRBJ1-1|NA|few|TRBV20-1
CSARELSRVTEAFF
TGCAGTGCTAGAGAATTAAGCAGGGTCACTGAAGCTTTCTTT
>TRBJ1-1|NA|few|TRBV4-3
CASSQDFNTEAFF
TGCGCCAGCAGCCAAGATTTTAACACTGAAGCTTTCTTT
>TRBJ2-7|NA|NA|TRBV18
CASSPPGSYYEQYF
TGTGCCAGCTCACCCCCGGGCAGCTACTACGAGCAGTACTTC
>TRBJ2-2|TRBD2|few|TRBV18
CASSPVGSGSSGELFF
TGTGCCAGCTCACCAGTTGGTAGCGGGAGTTCCGGGGAGCTGTTTTTT
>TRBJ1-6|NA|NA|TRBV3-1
CASSQRAQRSSPLHF
TGTGCCAGCAGCCAGAGGGCCCAACGGTCCTCACCCCTCCACTTT
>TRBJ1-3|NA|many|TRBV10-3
CAIGGNDSGNTIYF
TGTGCCATCGGCGGAAACGACTCTGGAAACACCATATATTTT
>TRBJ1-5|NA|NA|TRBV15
CATSHSDSSQPQHF
TGTGCCACCAGCCACAGCGACTCCAGTCAGCCCCAGCATTTT
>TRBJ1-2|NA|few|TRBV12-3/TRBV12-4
CASSLTTSGYGYTF
TGTGCCAGCAGTTTAACGACATCGGGCTATGGCTACACCTTC
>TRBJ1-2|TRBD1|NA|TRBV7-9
CASSFGTETYGYTF
TGTGCCAGCAGCTTCGGGACAGAGACCTATGGCTACACCTTC
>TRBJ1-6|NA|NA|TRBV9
CASSPTDAYNSPLHF
TGTGCCAGCAGCCCGACGGATGCCTATAATTCACCCCTCCACTTT
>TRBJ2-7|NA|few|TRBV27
CASTYRPSPGYEQYF
TGTGCCAGCACTTACCGCCCCTCCCCGGGGTACGAGCAGTACTTC
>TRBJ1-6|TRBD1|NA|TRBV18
CASSPAGTGGNSPLHF
TGTGCCAGCTCACCGGCCGGGACAGGGGGTAATTCACCCCTCCACTTT
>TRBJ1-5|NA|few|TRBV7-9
CASSLGSDQPQHF
TGTGCCAGCAGCTTAGGAAGCGATCAGCCCCAGCATTTT
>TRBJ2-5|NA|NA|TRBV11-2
CASSIRLVRGETQYF
TGTGCCAGCAGCATCAGACTAGTAAGGGGCGAGACCCAGTACTTC
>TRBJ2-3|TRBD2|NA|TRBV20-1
CSARVGTSGPSTDTQYF
TGCAGTGCTAGAGTCGGGACTAGCGGACCCAGCACAGATACGCAGTATTTT
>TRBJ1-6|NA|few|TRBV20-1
CSATYASSYNSPLHF
TGCAGTGCTACTTACGCAAGCTCCTATAATTCACCCCTCCACTTT
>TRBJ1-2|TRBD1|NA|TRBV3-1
CASSQIPGTGEYGYTF
TGTGCCAGCAGCCAGATTCCAGGGACAGGGGAATATGGCTACACCTTC
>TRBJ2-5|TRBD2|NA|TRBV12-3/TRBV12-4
CASSFGLAGGLETQYF
TGTGCCAGCAGTTTCGGACTAGCGGGGGGACTGGAGACCCAGTACTTC
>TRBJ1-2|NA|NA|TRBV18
CASSPGAEGRDGYTF
TGTGCCAGCTCACCAGGGGCCGAGGGTCGGGATGGCTACACATTC
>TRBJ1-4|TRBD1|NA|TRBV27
CASSSGETGGDEKLFF
TGTGCCAGCAGTTCGGGGGAGACAGGGGGCGATGAAAAACTGTTTTTT
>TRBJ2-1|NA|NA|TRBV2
CASSQSVNEQFF
TGTGCCAGCAGCCAAAGTGTGAATGAGCAGTTCTTC
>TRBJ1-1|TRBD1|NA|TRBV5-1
CASSTSGQFNTEAFF
TGCGCCAGCAGCACTTCGGGACAGTTTAACACTGAAGCTTTCTTT
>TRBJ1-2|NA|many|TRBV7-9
CASSQDTNYGYTF
TGTGCCAGCAGCCAAGACACCAACTATGGCTACACCTTC
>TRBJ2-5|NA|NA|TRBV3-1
CASSQDLTGGETQYF
TGTGCCAGCAGCCAGGACCTGACAGGTGGAGAGACCCAGTACTTC
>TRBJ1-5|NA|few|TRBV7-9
CASSIMDQPQHF
TGTGCCAGCAGCATCATGGATCAGCCCCAGCATTTT
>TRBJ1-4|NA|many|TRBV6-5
CASSYSRTNEKLFF
TGTGCCAGCAGTTACTCGAGAACTAATGAAAAACTGTTTTTT
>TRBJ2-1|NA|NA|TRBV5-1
CASSLALEGESSYNEQFF
TGCGCCAGCAGCTTGGCCCTAGAGGGGGAGAGCTCCTACAATGAGCAGTTCTTC